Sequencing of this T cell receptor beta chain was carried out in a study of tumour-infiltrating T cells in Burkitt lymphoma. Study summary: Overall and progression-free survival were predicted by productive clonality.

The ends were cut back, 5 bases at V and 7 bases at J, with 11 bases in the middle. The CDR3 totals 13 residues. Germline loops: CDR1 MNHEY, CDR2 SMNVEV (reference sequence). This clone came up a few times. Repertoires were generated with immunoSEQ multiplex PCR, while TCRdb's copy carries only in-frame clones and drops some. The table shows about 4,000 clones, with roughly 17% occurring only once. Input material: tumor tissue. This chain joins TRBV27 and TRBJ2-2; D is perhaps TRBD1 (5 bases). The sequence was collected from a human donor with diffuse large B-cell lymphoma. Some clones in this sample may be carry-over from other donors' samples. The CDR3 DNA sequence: TGTGCCAGCAGTCTACAGGTTTACGGGGAGCTGTTTTTT. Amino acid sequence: CASSLQVYGELFF.